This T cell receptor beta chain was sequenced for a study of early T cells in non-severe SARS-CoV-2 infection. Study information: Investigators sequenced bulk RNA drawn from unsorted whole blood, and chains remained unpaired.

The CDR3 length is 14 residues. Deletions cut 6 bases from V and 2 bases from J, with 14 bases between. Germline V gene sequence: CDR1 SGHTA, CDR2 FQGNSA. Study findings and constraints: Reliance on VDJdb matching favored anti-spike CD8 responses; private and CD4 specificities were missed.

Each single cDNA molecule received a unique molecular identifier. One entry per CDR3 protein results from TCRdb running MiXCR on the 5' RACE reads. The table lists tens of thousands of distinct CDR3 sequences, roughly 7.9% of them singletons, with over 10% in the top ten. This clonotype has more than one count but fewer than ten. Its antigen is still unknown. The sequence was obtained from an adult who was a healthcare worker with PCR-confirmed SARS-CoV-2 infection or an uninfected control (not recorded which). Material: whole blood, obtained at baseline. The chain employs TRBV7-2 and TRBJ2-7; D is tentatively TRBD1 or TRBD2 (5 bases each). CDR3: CASSAGTSAYEQYF. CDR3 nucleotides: TGTGCCAGCAGTGCCGGGACCTCAGCCTACGAGCAGTACTTC. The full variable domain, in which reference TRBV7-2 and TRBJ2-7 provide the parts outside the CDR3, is GAGVSQSPSNKVTEKGKDVELRCDPISGHTALYWYRQSLGQGLEFLIYFQGNSAPDKSGLPSDRFSAERTGGSVSTLTIQRTQQEDSAVYLCASSAGTSAYEQYFGPGTRLTVT.